The 24 T cell receptor beta chains below come from one sample, sequenced in a study of blood T cell repertoires in COVID-19. Data came from immunoSEQ multiplex PCR; TCRdb stores just in-frame clones and leaves some out. The profile covers 110,000 or so clones, with approximately 90% appearing a single time and approximately 20% taken by the ten largest. Sequencing used peripheral blood. These receptor sequences come from a human donor with acute or convalescent COVID-19. The donor label of this sample is uncertain.

The V and J genes are TRBV7-8 and TRBJ1-3; D remains unclear. CDR1 is SGHVS and CDR2 is FQNEAQ in the germline V gene. This CDR3 has 19 residues. Trimming left V 5 bases short and J 0 bases short, with 23 bases between. The CDR3 DNA reads TGTGCCAGCAGCCCGCAGAGGGTGGTACCCGGAGTCTCTGGAAACACCATATATTTT. Translating gives CASSPQRVVPGVSGNTIYF.

The gene calls are TRBV19 and TRBJ1-1; 9 bases map to TRBD1. The germline V gene encodes CDR1 LNHDA and CDR2 SQIVND (reference sequence). The V segment lost 3 bases and the J segment 4 bases; nucleotides outside the gene matches: 6. The CDR3 length is 15 residues. Here the CDR3 reads CASSIQGTGTTEAFF. As DNA, the CDR3 is TGTGCCAGTAGTATTCAAGGGACAGGGACCACTGAAGCTTTCTTT.

J is TRBJ1-4 and V is TRBV28, with D possibly being TRBD1 (5 bases). Trimming shortened V by 8 bases and J by 5 bases, and 9 bases separated the two germline ends. Germline loops: CDR1 MDHEN, CDR2 SYDVKM. The CDR3 loop spans 12 amino acids. The chain's CDR3 is CASGGGNEKLFF. The CDR3 DNA follows: TGTGCCAGCGGGGGGGGAAATGAAAAACTGTTTTTT.

This sequence joins TRBV15 and TRBJ2-7; D ambiguous. The ends were cut back, 5 bases at V and 1 base at J, with 15 bases in the middle. This CDR3 region has 15 residues. Germline CDR1 LNHNV, CDR2 YYDKDF (reference sequence). The CDR3 DNA follows: TGTGCCACCAGCTCGAGGAACGGCTTATCCTACGAGCAGTACTTC. It specifies CATSSRNGLSYEQYF.

The rearrangement uses TRBV6-6 and TRBJ2-1; D is possibly TRBD1 (6 bases). The germline gives CDR1 MNHNY, CDR2 SVGAGI (reference sequence). CDR3 length: 14 residues. V was clipped by 6 bases and J by 0 bases, with 9 bases between them. CDR3 DNA: TGTGCCAGCAGAACAGGGAGCTCCTACAATGAGCAGTTCTTC. The encoded protein is CASRTGSSYNEQFF.

This chain connects TRBV20-1 to TRBJ2-1; a possible D gene is TRBD2 (6 bases). The CDR3 has 11 residues. In germline, CDR1 is DFQATT, CDR2 SNEGSKA (reference sequence). The ends were cut back, 3 bases at V and 10 bases at J, with 10 bases in the middle. Written as DNA, the CDR3 is TGCAGTGCTAGTGGGCTAGCGGAGCAGTTCTTC. Protein product: CSASGLAEQFF.

This sequence joins TRBV19 and TRBJ1-6, with D possibly matching TRBD1 (5 bases). The germline gives CDR1 LNHDA, CDR2 SQIVND (reference sequence). The CDR3 sequence is 12 residues long. V was pared by 6 bases and J by 12 bases, with 12 bases between. CDR3 region: CASSFQGEPLHF. CDR3 coding DNA: TGTGCCAGTAGCTTCCAGGGCGAACCCCTCCACTTT.

The V call is TRBV28, the J call TRBJ1-1; D perhaps matches TRBD1 (6 bases). Germline values: CDR1 MDHEN, CDR2 SYDVKM. The V end was cut by 6 bases, the J end by 3 bases, with 11 bases between. The CDR3 extends over 13 amino acids. CDR3 protein: CASSPPGDTEAFF. CDR3 bases: TGTGCCAGCAGCCCCCCAGGGGACACTGAAGCTTTCTTT. The whole variable domain, filled in from reference TRBV28 and TRBJ1-1, reads DVKVTQSSRYLVKRTGEKVFLECVQDMDHENMFWYRQDPGLGLRLIYFSYDVKMKEKGDIPEGYSVSREKKERFSLILESASTNQTSMYLCASSPPGDTEAFFGQGTRLTVV.

The rearrangement uses TRBV29-1 and TRBJ2-3; 10 nucleotides align to TRBD2. Germline CDR1 is SQVTM and CDR2 is ANQGSEA. J gave up 1 base and V 0 bases, and 4 bases lay outside the gene matches. CDR3 size: 16 residues. CDR3 region: CSVEEGLAGGTDTQYF. The CDR3 DNA reads as TGCAGCGTTGAAGAGGGGCTAGCGGGGGGCACAGATACGCAGTATTTT.

J is TRBJ1-6 and V is TRBV7-9; D is unresolved. V lost 8 bases to trimming and J lost 12 bases, with 23 bases between them. This CDR3 has 15 residues. Germline-derived CDR1 and CDR2 are SEHNR and FQNEAQ (reference sequence). CDR3 amino acids: CASSKSRGPLEPLHF. The CDR3 DNA is TGTGCCAGCTCCAAGTCCCGCGGGCCCCTGGAACCCCTCCACTTT.

The V gene is TRBV7-8, the J gene TRBJ2-7, with TRBD2 identical over 11 bases. V was pared by 2 bases and J by 6 bases, with 9 bases of the junction left unmatched. The germline V gene encodes CDR1 SGHVS and CDR2 FQNEAQ. This CDR3 has 16 residues. CDR3 residues: CASSLKFTSGSFEQYF. The CDR3 nucleotides read TGTGCCAGCAGCTTAAAATTCACTAGCGGGAGTTTCGAGCAGTACTTC.

The chain recombines TRBV28 with TRBJ2-5; 7 nucleotides align to TRBD1. The germline V gene encodes CDR1 MDHEN and CDR2 SYDVKM. The CDR3 length is 15 residues. Unmatched junction bases numbered 15, after V lost 7 bases and J lost 7 bases. The CDR3 DNA reads as TGTGCCAGCAAACTACAGGGGCCACGGTTAGGGACCCAGTACTTC. Protein: CASKLQGPRLGTQYF.

The chain is built from TRBV3-1 (or the pseudogene TRBV3-2) and TRBJ1-2; the D gene is possibly TRBD1 (6 bases). The CDR3 spans 15 residues. Per the germline V gene, CDR1 is LGHDT and CDR2 is YNNKEL (reference sequence). V lost 1 base and J lost 1, with 10 bases in between. The DNA for the CDR3 is TGTGCCAGCAGCCAAGTCTTAGGGGGTAACTATGGCTACACCTTC. Translation: CASSQVLGGNYGYTF.

The rearrangement uses TRBV21-1 and TRBJ2-1; the D call of TRBD1 is as the table states it, not checked on the DNA. TRBV21-1 counts as a pseudogene. The CDR3 runs to 21 residues. The CDR3 spells CATGPPDNDRMTQQSYNEQFF. The CDR3 nucleotides read TGTGCCACCGGCCCCCCGGATAACGACAGAATGACCCAACAGTCCTACAATGAGCAGTTCTTC.

In nucleotides, the CDR3 is TGTGCCAGCAGCGAACAGGTTTGGGGTTCTAACTACGAGCAGTACTTC. Its translation is CASSEQVWGSNYEQYF. This rearrangement joins TRBV5-4 to TRBJ2-7; D may be TRBD1 (5 bases). Trimming took off 4 bases at V and 3 bases at J, with 20 bases between the two ends. This CDR3 has 16 residues. CDR1 and CDR2 (germline): SGHNT, YYREEE (reference sequence).

The V call is TRBV18, the J call TRBJ2-2, with D possibly TRBD2 on 5 matching bases. The CDR3 runs 13 residues. Germline CDR1 is KGHSH and CDR2 is LQKENI. The V end lost 6 bases, the J end lost 0 bases, and 5 bases lay between the germline ends. The DNA of the CDR3 is TGTGCCAGCTCGGAGGCGAACACCGGGGAGCTGTTTTTT. This translates into CASSEANTGELFF.

The rearrangement uses TRBV6-2 or TRBV6-3 and TRBJ2-7; 9 nucleotides line up with TRBD2. Per the germline V gene, CDR1 is MNHEY and CDR2 is SVGEGT. J was trimmed by 2 bases and V by 2 bases; bases with no gene match: 4. The CDR3 consists of 15 residues. The CDR3: CASSYTTSGTYEQYF. The DNA for the CDR3 is TGTGCCAGCAGTTACACGACTAGCGGCACCTACGAGCAGTACTTC.

J is TRBJ2-7 and V is TRBV5-1; 10 bases align to TRBD1. J gave up 5 bases and V 4 bases, and 15 bases lay outside the gene matches. The CDR3 runs to 17 residues. Germline V gene sequence: CDR1 SGHRS, CDR2 YFSETQ. CDR3 residues: CASSPVPGAGQGNEQYF. CDR3 in DNA: TGCGCCAGCAGCCCTGTCCCCGGGGCGGGACAGGGGAACGAGCAGTACTTC.

The gene calls are TRBV28 and TRBJ1-2; maybe TRBD1 (6 bases). Trimming cost V 3 bases and J 8 bases, with 13 bases left between them. Germline V lookup: CDR1 MDHEN, CDR2 SYDVKM. The CDR3 is 13 amino acids. The CDR3 DNA sequence: TGTGCCAGCAGTTTTTCAGGGGCTGGCGGCTACACCTTC. Translated: CASSFSGAGGYTF.

V gene TRBV27 combines with J gene TRBJ2-3; a possible D gene is TRBD2 (5 bases). Trimming left V 4 bases short and J 0 bases short, with 14 bases between. Per germline, CDR1 MNHEY and CDR2 SMNVEV (reference sequence). This CDR3 has 16 amino acids. The CDR3 DNA reads as TGTGCCAGCAGTTATTTAGCGATTTCTAGCACAGATACGCAGTATTTT. It specifies CASSYLAISSTDTQYF.

As DNA, the CDR3 is TGTGCCAGCAGCCACAGGTTGGCAGAGACCCAGTACTTC. This gives the protein CASSHRLAETQYF. The rearrangement uses TRBV14 and TRBJ2-5, with unresolved D. Germline V gene sequence: CDR1 SGHDN, CDR2 FVKESK. V lost 3 bases and J 4 bases, leaving 9 bases between the germline ends. This CDR3 is 13 amino acids long.

This CDR3 is CASSQHQGLPEAFF. CDR3 bases: TGTGCCAGCAGCCAGCATCAGGGGTTACCTGAAGCTTTCTTT. This chain links TRBV3-1 (or the pseudogene TRBV3-2) with TRBJ1-1; perhaps TRBD1 as D (6 bases). Per the germline V gene, CDR1 is LGHDT and CDR2 is YNNKEL (reference sequence). The CDR3 extends over 14 amino acids. Trimming left V 3 bases short and J 6 bases short, with 14 bases between.

This rearrangement joins TRBV27 to TRBJ1-4; 8 nucleotides match TRBD1. CDR3 size: 15 residues. The V gene end was trimmed by 6 bases and the J gene end by 12 bases; junction bases not matched to a gene: 15. Germline V gives CDR1 MNHEY, CDR2 SMNVEV (reference sequence). The CDR3 region is CASSPTGTGTWELFF. As DNA, the CDR3 is TGTGCCAGCAGCCCCACCGGGACAGGTACTTGGGAACTGTTTTTT.

This CDR3 is CALGPPGGDRSYEQYF. The CDR3 nucleotides read TGTGCCCTCGGACCTCCCGGGGGAGATAGGTCCTACGAGCAGTACTTC. The chain combines TRBV10-3 with TRBJ2-7; possibly TRBD2 for D (6 bases). V was clipped by 11 bases and J by 1 base, with 24 bases between them. The CDR3 is 16 residues long. CDR1 is ENHRY and CDR2 is SYGVKD in the germline V gene.